A single sample is the source of the 19 T cell receptor beta chains below, sequenced in a study of response to subunit inactivated influenza vaccine. TCRdb reprocessed the RT-PCR reads via MiXCR and lists one record per CDR3 protein. Seen here are 650,000 to 850,000 distinct CDR3 sequences, around 13% observed once, and the top ten hold 6% to 8%. The source was PBMCs from blood, collected approximately 15 days before vaccination. Every receptor here comes from a man aged 45-60 years who received an inactivated influenza vaccine.

With respect to this clonotype: Compared with germline, one end of the junction differs, possibly owing to a read error. The chain employs TRBV10-3 and TRBJ2-1, with 12 bases that match TRBD2. Germline loops: CDR1 ENHRY, CDR2 SYGVKD. The CDR3 loop spans 15 amino acids. The CDR3 loop reads CAIRDPTSGSTMSSF. The CDR3 DNA reads TGTGCCATCAGAGACCCGACTAGCGGGAGTACAATGAGTTCCTTC.

Worth noting for this clonotype: A junction end diverges from the germline sequence, so it may reflect a read error. This sequence joins TRBV7-7 and TRBJ2-5, with D tentatively TRBD2 (5 bases). Looked up from germline, CDR1 is SSHAT and CDR2 is FNYEAQ (reference sequence). This CDR3 is 15 amino acids long. CDR3 residues: CASSLDYRPEETQYF. CDR3 nucleotide sequence: TGTGCTAGCAGCTTAGACTACCGGCCTGAAGAGACCCAGTACTTC.

This chain links TRBV11-2 with TRBJ2-5; no clear D gene. From germline, CDR1 is SGHAT and CDR2 FQNNGV. The CDR3 is 14 amino acids. Trimming pared 3 bases from V and 4 bases from J, leaving 12 bases between. The CDR3 protein is CASSLTGPGETQYF. DNA for the CDR3: TGTGCCAGCAGCTTGACCGGACCTGGAGAGACCCAGTACTTC.

This clonotype came up a few times. The chain employs TRBV25-1 and TRBJ2-3; tentative D call: TRBD1 (5 bases). This CDR3 is built from 15 residues. The germline CDR1 and CDR2 sequences are MGHDK and SYGVNS. Trimming pared 0 bases from V and 2 bases from J, leaving 9 bases between. CDR3 bases: TGTGCCAGCAGTGAATATGCAGGGTTCACAGATACGCAGTATTTT. Translation gives CASSEYAGFTDTQYF.

Comment on this clonotype: The junction shows a germline mismatch at one end, possibly a read error. V gene TRBV3-1 combines with J gene TRBJ2-1; D ambiguous. The CDR3 is made up of 16 amino acids. Germline lookup yields CDR1 LGHDT and CDR2 YNNKEL (reference sequence). The CDR3 here is CASCQDPPSSYNEQFF. The CDR3, as DNA: TGTGCCAGCTGCCAAGATCCGCCCAGCTCCTACAATGAGCAGTTCTTC.

Here the CDR3 DNA reads TGCGCCAGCAGCTCCAGACCGGGACTAGCGGGAGGTCGAGGCGAATACTTC. Amino acid sequence: CASSSRPGLAGGRGEYF. The chain has TRBV5-1 and TRBJ2-7; 15 nucleotides align to TRBD2. The CDR3 spans 17 residues. J gave up 13 bases and V 3 bases, and 17 bases lay outside the gene matches. CDR1 and CDR2 (germline): SGHRS, YFSETQ.

J is TRBJ2-7 and V is TRBV7-2, with 7 positions matching TRBD2. With V trimmed by 1 base and J by 3 bases, 3 bases remained unmatched. CDR1 is SGHTA and CDR2 is FQGNSA in the germline V gene. CDR3 length equals 14 residues. CDR3 amino acids: CASSLEAGHYEQYF. CDR3 bases: TGTGCCAGCAGCTTAGAAGCGGGGCACTACGAGCAGTACTTC. Full variable domain (rest looked up from reference TRBV7-2 and TRBJ2-7): GAGVSQSPSNKVTEKGKDVELRCDPISGHTALYWYRQSLGQGLEFLIYFQGNSAPDKSGLPSDRFSAERTGGSVSTLTIQRTQQEDSAVYLCASSLEAGHYEQYFGPGTRLTVT.

The chain links TRBV10-1 to TRBJ2-3; D is perhaps TRBD2 (5 bases). The V gene's germline CDR1 is WNHNN and CDR2 SYGVQD (reference sequence). V lost 6 bases to trimming and J lost 1 base, with 17 bases between them. CDR3 size: 16 residues. This CDR3 is CASSPALVSGTDTQYF. Written as DNA, the CDR3 is TGCGCCAGCAGCCCCGCACTAGTTTCGGGCACAGATACGCAGTATTTT.

This clonotype was picked up a small number of times. The rearrangement uses TRBV5-5 and TRBJ1-4; a weak D match, TRBD1 (5 bases). Germline CDR1 is SGHKS and CDR2 is YYEKEE (reference sequence). The V end lost 4 bases, the J end lost 2 bases, and 15 bases lay between the germline ends. The CDR3 runs 16 residues. The CDR3 spells CASSPLGGRTNEKLFF. DNA for the CDR3: TGTGCCAGCAGCCCTTTGGGGGGACGGACTAATGAAAAACTGTTTTTT.

The gene calls are TRBV6-5 and TRBJ2-1; either TRBD1 or TRBD2 may fit D (6 bases each). Trimming stripped 1 base from V and 6 bases from J, with 13 bases between. The germline V gene has CDR1 MNHEY and CDR2 SVGAGI. CDR3 length: 15 residues. The CDR3 region has the DNA TGTGCCAGCAGTTACTGGGACGAGGGGGGCAATGAGCAGTTCTTC. The encoded protein is CASSYWDEGGNEQFF.

This clonotype was observed at least ten times. V usage is TRBV28 and J usage is TRBJ2-2, with TRBD2 as a possible D gene (5 bases). The length of the CDR3 is 15 residues. CDR1 is MDHEN, CDR2 SYDVKM, per germline. V lost 7 bases, J lost 1 base, and 13 bases lay in between. CDR3 amino acids: CASTGASRNTGELFF. CDR3 nucleotide sequence: TGTGCCAGCACGGGTGCTAGCCGGAACACCGGGGAGCTGTTTTTT.

This clonotype was observed at least ten times. V usage is TRBV7-9 and J usage is TRBJ2-5; D gene ambiguous. Trimming removed 2 bases at V and 3 bases at J, with 4 bases between. The CDR3 extends over 12 amino acids. Germline-derived CDR1 and CDR2 are SEHNR and FQNEAQ (reference sequence). The CDR3 coding sequence is TGTGCCAGCAGCTTAATAGAAGAGACCCAGTACTTC. It specifies CASSLIEETQYF.

V usage is TRBV6-1 and J usage is TRBJ1-2; 9 bases are shared with TRBD1. Germline values: CDR1 MNHNS, CDR2 SASEGT. The ends lost 7 bases at V and 4 bases at J; junction bases unmatched: 7. This CDR3 region has 14 residues. The CDR3 spells CASTFSTGGYGYTF. In DNA, the CDR3 is TGTGCCAGCACCTTTTCGACAGGGGGCTATGGCTACACCTTC.

This clonotype was found a few times. The chain combines TRBV7-2 with TRBJ1-1; the D gene is possibly TRBD1 (6 bases). V lost 5 bases, J lost 1 base, and 11 bases lay in between. The CDR3 is 14 residues long. Germline lookup yields CDR1 SGHTA and CDR2 FQGNSA. CDR3 nucleotides: TGTGCCAGCAGCACAACGGGACAGAACACTGAAGCTTTCTTT. Its translation: CASSTTGQNTEAFF.

This clonotype appeared a few times. The chain has TRBV20-1 and TRBJ2-2; 13 nucleotides match TRBD2. Trimming at V came to 3 bases and at J to 6 bases, leaving 4 bases not matched to a gene. CDR3 length: 15 amino acids. Germline V gene sequence: CDR1 DFQATT, CDR2 SNEGSKA (reference sequence). The CDR3, as DNA: TGCAGTGCTAGCGGACTAGCGGGAGTGGCCGGGGAGCTGTTTTTT. Protein product: CSASGLAGVAGELFF.

The table lists this clonotype with many counts. This rearrangement joins TRBV4-1 to TRBJ2-5; no clear D gene. CDR1 MGHRA and CDR2 YSYEKL come from the germline V gene. The CDR3 consists of 14 residues. V shed 2 bases and J shed 0 bases, with 7 bases lying between them. The CDR3 region has the DNA TGCGCCAGCAGCCAAAACGTGTACCAAGAGACCCAGTACTTC. Protein: CASSQNVYQETQYF.

This chain joins TRBV7-2 and TRBJ2-1; 7 bases match TRBD2. The CDR3 totals 14 residues. Trimming took 3 bases from V and 8 from J; bases not matched to a gene: 7. CDR1 and CDR2 from the germline V gene are SGHTA and FQGNSA. CDR3 amino acids: CASSFRRGGYEQFF. The CDR3 DNA reads as TGTGCCAGCAGCTTTAGACGGGGAGGGTATGAGCAGTTCTTC.

V is TRBV18 and J is TRBJ2-6, with D perhaps TRBD2 (5 bases). The V end was cut by 8 bases, the J end by 2 bases, with 19 bases between. CDR3 length equals 17 residues. From germline, CDR1 is KGHSH and CDR2 LQKENI. DNA of the CDR3: TGTGCCAGCGCAACCACTACGGGGAGCCCTGGGGCCAACGTCCTGACTTTC. Residues: CASATTTGSPGANVLTF.

Only a few counts were recorded for this clonotype. V gene TRBV12-3 or TRBV12-4 combines with J gene TRBJ2-7; D remains ambiguous. Trimming removed 3 bases at V and 12 bases at J, with 12 bases between. The CDR3 runs to 11 residues. DNA for the CDR3: TGTGCCAGCAGTTTGGGGTTGGTTTTGTACTTC. The encoded protein is CASSLGLVLYF.